Shown below are 8 T cell receptor beta chains from a single sample sequenced in a study of OX40 agonist ivuxolimab in advanced cancers. The repertoire was sequenced with immunoSEQ multiplex PCR; TCRdb's copy has only in-frame clones and lacks some. The data show roughly 75,000 clones, 85% to 90% seen once. The material was CD4+ or CD8+ T cells sorted from blood, obtained in a trial of the OX40 agonist ivuxolimab. The receptors stem from an adult with an advanced solid tumor such as melanoma, head and neck, liver or kidney cancer.

This clone was detected a few times. This chain joins TRBV19 and TRBJ2-1; perhaps TRBD1 as D (7 bases). The CDR3 covers 15 residues. Deletions cut 7 bases from V and 2 bases from J, with 15 bases between. CDR1 and CDR2 from the germline V gene are LNHDA and SQIVND (reference sequence). DNA for the CDR3: TGTGCCAGTAAAGCCTCAGGGGGGCCCTACAATGAGCAGTTCTTC. This encodes CASKASGGPYNEQFF.

This chain joins TRBV29-1 and TRBJ2-2; TRBD2 aligns across 7 bases. Germline lookup yields CDR1 SQVTM and CDR2 ANQGSEA. There are 17 residues in the CDR3. V gave up 1 base and J gave up 3 bases; unmatched junction bases: 11. The CDR3: CSVEGLGGPGYTGELFF. The CDR3 DNA sequence: TGCAGCGTTGAAGGGCTGGGAGGGCCGGGGTACACCGGGGAGCTGTTTTTT.

The chain joins TRBV5-1 to TRBJ1-2; 11 nucleotides match TRBD1. Germline loops: CDR1 SGHRS, CDR2 YFSETQ. The CDR3 sequence is 15 residues long. With 1 base clipped from V and 7 bases from J, the junction kept 6 bases outside the gene matches. CDR3 in DNA: TGCGCCAGCAGCTTGACAACCGGGACAGGGGGTGGCTACACCTTC. Translation: CASSLTTGTGGGYTF.

The gene calls are TRBV7-9 and TRBJ2-1; D may correspond to TRBD1 or TRBD2 (5 bases each). CDR1 is SEHNR, CDR2 FQNEAQ, per germline (reference sequence). There are 16 residues in the CDR3. V lost 1 base and J 8 bases, leaving 18 bases between the germline ends. DNA for the CDR3: TGTGCCAGCAGCTTAGGCTGGAAAGGGACCGCAGATGAGCAGTTCTTC. Its translation: CASSLGWKGTADEQFF.

This sequence joins TRBV9 and TRBJ1-4; 12 nucleotides agree with TRBD1. With 4 bases clipped from V and 4 bases from J, the junction kept 11 bases outside the gene matches. Germline values: CDR1 SGDLS, CDR2 YYNGEE. This CDR3 is built from 18 residues. CDR3 sequence reads: CASSSPGTGGPSNEKLFF. CDR3 DNA: TGTGCCAGCAGCTCCCCCGGGACAGGGGGCCCTAGTAATGAAAAACTGTTTTTT.

The chain carries TRBV7-6 and TRBJ2-5, with D perhaps given as TRBD1 or TRBD2 (5 bases each). Germline values: CDR1 SGHVS, CDR2 FNYEAQ. With 0 bases removed from V and 4 bases from J, the gap between germline ends came to 12 bases. The CDR3 loop spans 15 amino acids. In DNA form, the CDR3 reads TGTGCCAGCAGCTTAGCGCGAGGGGTTCGAGAGACCCAGTACTTC. As protein: CASSLARGVRETQYF. The full variable domain, completed using reference TRBV7-6 and TRBJ2-5, is GAGVSQSPRYKVTKRGQDVALRCDPISGHVSLYWYRQALGQGPEFLTYFNYEAQQDKSGLPNDRFSAERPEGSISTLTIQRTEQRDSAMYRCASSLARGVRETQYFGPGTRLLVL.

The J gene is TRBJ2-7, the V gene TRBV5-6, with 9 nucleotides matching TRBD1. The CDR3 has 13 residues. CDR1 is SGHDT, CDR2 YYEEEE, per germline. With V trimmed by 4 bases and J by 7 bases, 6 bases remained unmatched. The CDR3 protein is CASSPTGGQEQYF. In nucleotides, the CDR3 is TGTGCCAGCAGCCCCACAGGGGGCCAAGAGCAGTACTTC.

This clone was detected only a few times. This chain joins TRBV5-6 and TRBJ2-7, with D possibly matching TRBD2 (6 bases). Germline V CDR1 and CDR2: SGHDT, YYEEEE. Trimming took off 5 bases at V and 2 bases at J, with 14 bases between the two ends. The CDR3 loop spans 14 amino acids. The CDR3 loop reads CASSSGLSAYEQYF. CDR3 coding DNA: TGTGCCAGCAGTTCGGGACTCAGCGCCTACGAGCAGTACTTC. Variable domain in full (rest from reference TRBV5-6 and TRBJ2-7): DAGVTQSPTHLIKTRGQQVTLRCSPKSGHDTVSWYQQALGQGPQFIFQYYEEEERQRGNFPDRFSGHQFPNYSSELNVNALLLGDSALYLCASSSGLSAYEQYFGPGTRLTVT.